Below, one TCR beta chain is given with its context. Antigen: not known. TCRdb re-analysed the 5' RACE reads in MiXCR, keeping a single row per CDR3 protein. This sample carries tens of thousands of distinct CDR3 sequences, more than 10% of them seen once, and the ten largest clones take approximately 1.1%. These data are taken from a study of early T cells in non-severe SARS-CoV-2 infection. Study details: From unsorted whole blood, bulk RNA was sequenced, and the chains remained unpaired. General study points: Matching with VDJdb favored anti-spike CD8 responses (missing private and CD4 specificities).

Germline V lookup: CDR1 MNHEY, CDR2 SMNVEV (reference sequence). The CDR3 length is 14 residues. J was trimmed by 7 bases and V by 0 bases; bases with no gene match: 4. This sequence was found in an adult who was a healthcare worker with PCR-confirmed SARS-CoV-2 infection or an uninfected control (not recorded which). The donor label of this sample is uncertain. The rearrangement uses TRBV27 and TRBJ1-2; 8 nucleotides line up with TRBD1. The sequencing used whole blood, collected at baseline. Here the CDR3 DNA reads TGTGCCAGCAGTTTATCAGGACAGGGCGGTGGCTACACCTTC. Protein product: CASSLSGQGGGYTF.